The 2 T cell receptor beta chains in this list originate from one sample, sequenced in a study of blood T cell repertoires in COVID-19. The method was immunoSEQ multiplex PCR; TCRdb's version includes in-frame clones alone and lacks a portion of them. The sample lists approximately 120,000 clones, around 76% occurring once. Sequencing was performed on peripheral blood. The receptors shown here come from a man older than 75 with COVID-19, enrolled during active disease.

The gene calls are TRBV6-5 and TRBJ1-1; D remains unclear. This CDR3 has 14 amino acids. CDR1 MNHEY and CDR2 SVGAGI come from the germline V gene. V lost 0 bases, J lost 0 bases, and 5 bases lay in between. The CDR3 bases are TGTGCCAGCAGTTACTCGAGGGTGAACACTGAAGCTTTCTTT. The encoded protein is CASSYSRVNTEAFF.

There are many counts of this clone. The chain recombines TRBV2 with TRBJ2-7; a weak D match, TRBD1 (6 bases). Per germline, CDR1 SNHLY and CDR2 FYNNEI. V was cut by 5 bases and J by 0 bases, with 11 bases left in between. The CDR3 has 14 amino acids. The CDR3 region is CASSPNRDSYEQYF. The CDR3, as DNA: TGTGCCAGCAGTCCGAACAGGGACTCCTACGAGCAGTACTTC. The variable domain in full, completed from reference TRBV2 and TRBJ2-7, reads EPEVTQTPSHQVTQMGQEVILRCVPISNHLYFYWYRQILGQKVEFLVSFYNNEISEKSEIFDDQFSVERPDGSNFTLKIRSTKLEDSAMYFCASSPNRDSYEQYFGPGTRLTVT.